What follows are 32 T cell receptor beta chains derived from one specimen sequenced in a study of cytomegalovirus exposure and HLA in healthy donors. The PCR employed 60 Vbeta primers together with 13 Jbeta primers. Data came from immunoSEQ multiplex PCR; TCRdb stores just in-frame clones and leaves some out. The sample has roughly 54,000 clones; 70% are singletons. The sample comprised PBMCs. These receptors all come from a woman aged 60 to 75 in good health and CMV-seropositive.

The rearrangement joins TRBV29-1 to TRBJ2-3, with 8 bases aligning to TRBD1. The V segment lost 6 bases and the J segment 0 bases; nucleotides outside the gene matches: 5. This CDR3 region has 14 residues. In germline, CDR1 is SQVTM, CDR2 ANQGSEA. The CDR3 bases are TGCAGCGTGATTACAGGGGGTAGCACAGATACGCAGTATTTT. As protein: CSVITGGSTDTQYF.

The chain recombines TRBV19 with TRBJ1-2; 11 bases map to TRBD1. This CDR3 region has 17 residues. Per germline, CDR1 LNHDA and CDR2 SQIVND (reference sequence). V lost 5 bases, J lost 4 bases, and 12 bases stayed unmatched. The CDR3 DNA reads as TGTGCCAGTAGTCTCCTCCGGACAGGGGGCGTTAGCTATGGCTACACCTTC. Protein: CASSLLRTGGVSYGYTF.

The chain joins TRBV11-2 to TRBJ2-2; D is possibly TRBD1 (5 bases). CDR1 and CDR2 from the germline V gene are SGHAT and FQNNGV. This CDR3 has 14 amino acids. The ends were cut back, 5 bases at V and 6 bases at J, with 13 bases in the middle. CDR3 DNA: TGTGCCAGCAGCGGGGCGGTTGAGGCCGGGGAGCTGTTTTTT. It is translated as CASSGAVEAGELFF.

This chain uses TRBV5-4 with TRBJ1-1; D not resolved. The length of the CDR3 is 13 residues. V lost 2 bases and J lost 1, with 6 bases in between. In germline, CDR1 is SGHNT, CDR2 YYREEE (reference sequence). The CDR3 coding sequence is TGTGCCAGCAGCTTACAGACGAACACTGAAGCTTTCTTT. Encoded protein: CASSLQTNTEAFF. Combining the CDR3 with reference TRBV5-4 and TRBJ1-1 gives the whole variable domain ETGVTQSPTHLIKTRGQQVTLRCSSQSGHNTVSWYQQALGQGPQFIFQYYREEENGRGNFPPRFSGLQFPNYSSELNVNALELDDSALYLCASSLQTNTEAFFGQGTRLTVV.

CDR3 in amino acids: CASSWTGAPPAEAFF. Here the CDR3 DNA reads TGTGCCAGCAGTTGGACAGGGGCTCCTCCCGCTGAAGCTTTCTTT. This chain uses TRBV6-5 with TRBJ1-1; 9 bases are shared with TRBD1. The CDR3 is made up of 15 amino acids. V shed 4 bases, J shed 6 bases, and the junction held 9 bases outside the gene matches. The V gene's germline CDR1 is MNHEY and CDR2 SVGAGI.

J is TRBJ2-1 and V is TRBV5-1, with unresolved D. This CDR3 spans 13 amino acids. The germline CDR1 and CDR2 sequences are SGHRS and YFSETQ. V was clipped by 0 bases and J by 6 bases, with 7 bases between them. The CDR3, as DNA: TGCGCCAGCAGCTTGGCCGGTCTCAATGAGCAGTTCTTC. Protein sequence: CASSLAGLNEQFF.

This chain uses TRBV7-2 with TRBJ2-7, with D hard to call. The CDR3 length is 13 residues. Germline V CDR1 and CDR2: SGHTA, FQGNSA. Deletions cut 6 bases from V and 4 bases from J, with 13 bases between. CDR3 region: CASSPSVEYEQYF. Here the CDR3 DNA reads TGTGCCAGCAGTCCCTCGGTCGAATACGAGCAGTACTTC.

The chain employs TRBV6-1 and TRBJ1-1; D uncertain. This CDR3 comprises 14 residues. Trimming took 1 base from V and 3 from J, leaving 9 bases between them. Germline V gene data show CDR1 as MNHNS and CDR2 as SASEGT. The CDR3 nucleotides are TGTGCCAGCAGTGAAGTTTTGGGAGACACTGAAGCTTTCTTT. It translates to CASSEVLGDTEAFF.

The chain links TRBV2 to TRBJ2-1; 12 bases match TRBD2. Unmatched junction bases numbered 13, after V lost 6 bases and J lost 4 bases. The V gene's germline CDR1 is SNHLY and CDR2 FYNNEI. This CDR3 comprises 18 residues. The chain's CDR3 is CASSWTASGGAGYNEQFF. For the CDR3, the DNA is TGTGCCAGCAGCTGGACGGCTAGCGGGGGGGCGGGATACAATGAGCAGTTCTTC. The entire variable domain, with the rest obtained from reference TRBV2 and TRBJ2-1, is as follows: EPEVTQTPSHQVTQMGQEVILRCVPISNHLYFYWYRQILGQKVEFLVSFYNNEISEKSEIFDDQFSVERPDGSNFTLKIRSTKLEDSAMYFCASSWTASGGAGYNEQFFGPGTRLTVL.

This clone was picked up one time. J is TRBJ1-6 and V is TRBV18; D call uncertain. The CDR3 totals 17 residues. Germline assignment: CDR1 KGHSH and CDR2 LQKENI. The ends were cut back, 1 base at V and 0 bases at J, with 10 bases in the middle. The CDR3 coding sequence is TGTGCCAGCTCACCACTGGCTGGTCACTCCTATAATTCACCCCTCCACTTT. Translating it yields CASSPLAGHSYNSPLHF.

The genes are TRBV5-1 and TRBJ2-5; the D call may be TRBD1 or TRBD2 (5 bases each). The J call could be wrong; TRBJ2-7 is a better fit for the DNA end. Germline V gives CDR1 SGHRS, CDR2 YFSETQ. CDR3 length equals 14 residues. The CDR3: CASSLVGDGGEQYF. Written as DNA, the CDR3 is TGCGCCAGCAGCTTGGTCGGTGATGGGGGCGAGCAGTACTTC.

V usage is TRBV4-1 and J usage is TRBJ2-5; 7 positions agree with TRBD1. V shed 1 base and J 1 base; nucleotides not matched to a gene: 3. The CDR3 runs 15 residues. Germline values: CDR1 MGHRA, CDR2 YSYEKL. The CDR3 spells CASSQGDRAQETQYF. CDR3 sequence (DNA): TGCGCCAGCAGCCAAGGCGACAGGGCCCAAGAGACCCAGTACTTC.

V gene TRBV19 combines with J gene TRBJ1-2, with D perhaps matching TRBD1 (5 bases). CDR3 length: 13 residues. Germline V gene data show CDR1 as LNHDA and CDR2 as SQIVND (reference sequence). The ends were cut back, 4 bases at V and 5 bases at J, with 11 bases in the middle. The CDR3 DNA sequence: TGTGCCAGTAGTAGAGGGGACTCTTATGGCTACACCTTC. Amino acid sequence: CASSRGDSYGYTF.

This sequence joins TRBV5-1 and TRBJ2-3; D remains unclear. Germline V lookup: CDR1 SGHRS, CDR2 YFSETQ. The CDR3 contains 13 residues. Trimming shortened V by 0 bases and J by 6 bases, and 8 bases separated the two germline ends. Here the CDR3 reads CASSLVVSDTQYF. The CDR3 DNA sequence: TGCGCCAGCAGCTTGGTTGTGTCTGATACGCAGTATTTT.

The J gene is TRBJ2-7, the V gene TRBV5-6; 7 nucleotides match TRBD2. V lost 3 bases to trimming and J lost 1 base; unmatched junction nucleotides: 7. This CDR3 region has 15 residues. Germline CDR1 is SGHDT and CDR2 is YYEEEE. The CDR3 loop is CASSSIGGGSYEQYF. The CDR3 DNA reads TGTGCCAGCAGCTCGATCGGGGGAGGGTCCTACGAGCAGTACTTC.

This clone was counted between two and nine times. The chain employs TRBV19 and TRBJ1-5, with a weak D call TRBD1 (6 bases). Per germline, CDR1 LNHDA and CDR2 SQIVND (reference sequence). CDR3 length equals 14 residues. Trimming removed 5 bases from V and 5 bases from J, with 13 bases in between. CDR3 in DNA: TGTGCCAGTAGTTCCGGGACAAGCCATCAGCCCCAGCATTTT. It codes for CASSSGTSHQPQHF.

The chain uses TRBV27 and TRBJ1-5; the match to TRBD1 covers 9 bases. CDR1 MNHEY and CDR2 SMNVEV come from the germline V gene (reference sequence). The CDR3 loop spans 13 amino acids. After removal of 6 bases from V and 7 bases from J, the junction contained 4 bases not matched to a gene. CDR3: CASRGQGQQPQHF. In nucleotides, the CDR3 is TGTGCCAGCAGGGGACAGGGTCAGCAGCCCCAGCATTTT.

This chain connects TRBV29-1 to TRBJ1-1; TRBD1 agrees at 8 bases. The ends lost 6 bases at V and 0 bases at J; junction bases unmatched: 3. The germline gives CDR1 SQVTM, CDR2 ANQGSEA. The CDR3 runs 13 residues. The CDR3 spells CSVGQGLNTEAFF. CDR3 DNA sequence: TGCAGCGTAGGACAGGGACTGAACACTGAAGCTTTCTTT.

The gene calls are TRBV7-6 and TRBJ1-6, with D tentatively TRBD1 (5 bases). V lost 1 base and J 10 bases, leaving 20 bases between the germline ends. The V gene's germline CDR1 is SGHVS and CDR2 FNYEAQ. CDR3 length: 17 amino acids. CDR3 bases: TGTGCCAGCAGCTTAGAGCCGGTCGGGGGGAGAGGCTCACCCCTCCACTTT. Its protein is CASSLEPVGGRGSPLHF.

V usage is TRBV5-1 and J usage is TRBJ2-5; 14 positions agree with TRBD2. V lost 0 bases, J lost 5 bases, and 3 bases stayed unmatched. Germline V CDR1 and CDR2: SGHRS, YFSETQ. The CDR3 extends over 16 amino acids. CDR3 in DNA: TGCGCCAGCAGCTTGGGACTAGCGGGGGGGCGCGAGACCCAGTACTTC. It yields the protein CASSLGLAGGRETQYF.

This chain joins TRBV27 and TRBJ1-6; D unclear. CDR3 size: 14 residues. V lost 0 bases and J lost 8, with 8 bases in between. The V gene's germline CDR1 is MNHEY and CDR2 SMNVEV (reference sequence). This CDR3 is CASSLSRADSPLHF. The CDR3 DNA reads TGTGCCAGCAGTTTATCAAGAGCGGATTCACCCCTCCACTTT.

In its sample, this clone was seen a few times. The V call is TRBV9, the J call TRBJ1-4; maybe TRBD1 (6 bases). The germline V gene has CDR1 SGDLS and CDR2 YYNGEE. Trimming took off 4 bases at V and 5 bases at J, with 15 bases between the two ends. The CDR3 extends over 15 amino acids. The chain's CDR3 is CASSWGGGTNEKLFF. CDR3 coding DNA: TGTGCCAGCAGCTGGGGAGGGGGAACGAATGAAAAACTGTTTTTT.

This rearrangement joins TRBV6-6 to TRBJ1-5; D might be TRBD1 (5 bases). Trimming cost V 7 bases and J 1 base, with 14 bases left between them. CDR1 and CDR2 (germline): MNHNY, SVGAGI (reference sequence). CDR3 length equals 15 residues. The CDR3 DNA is TGTGCCAGCACCTCCCCCGGGGGGAGCAATCAGCCCCAGCATTTT. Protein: CASTSPGGSNQPQHF.

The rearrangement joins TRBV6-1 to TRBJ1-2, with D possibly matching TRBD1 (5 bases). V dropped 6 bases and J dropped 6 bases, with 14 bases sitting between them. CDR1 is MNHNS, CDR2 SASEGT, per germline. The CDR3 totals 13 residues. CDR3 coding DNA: TGTGCCAGCAGCAGGGCCCTGGGTGATGGCTACACCTTC. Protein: CASSRALGDGYTF.

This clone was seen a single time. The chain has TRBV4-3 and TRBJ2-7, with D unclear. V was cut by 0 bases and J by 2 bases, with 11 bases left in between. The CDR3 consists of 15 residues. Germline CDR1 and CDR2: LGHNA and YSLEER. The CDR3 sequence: CASSQEETSTYEQYF. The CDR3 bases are TGCGCCAGCAGCCAAGAGGAGACTTCGACCTACGAGCAGTACTTC.

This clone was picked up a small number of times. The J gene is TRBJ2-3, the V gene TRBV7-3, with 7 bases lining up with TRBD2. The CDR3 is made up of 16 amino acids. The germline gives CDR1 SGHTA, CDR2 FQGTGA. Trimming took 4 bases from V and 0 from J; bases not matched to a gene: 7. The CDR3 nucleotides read TGTGCCAGCAGCTCTCAAGCGGGAACTAGCACAGATACGCAGTATTTT. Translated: CASSSQAGTSTDTQYF.

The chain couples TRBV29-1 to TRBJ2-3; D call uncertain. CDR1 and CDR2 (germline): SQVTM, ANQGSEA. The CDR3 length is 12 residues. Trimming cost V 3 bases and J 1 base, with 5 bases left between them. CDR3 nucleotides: TGCAGCGTTGATTCGGGCACAGATACGCAGTATTTT. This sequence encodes CSVDSGTDTQYF.

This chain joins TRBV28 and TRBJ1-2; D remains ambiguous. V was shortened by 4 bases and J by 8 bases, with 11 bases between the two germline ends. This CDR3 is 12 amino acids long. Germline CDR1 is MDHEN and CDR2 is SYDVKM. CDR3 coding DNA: TGTGCCAGCAGTTCTACCCTACTCGGCTACACCTTC. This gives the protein CASSSTLLGYTF.

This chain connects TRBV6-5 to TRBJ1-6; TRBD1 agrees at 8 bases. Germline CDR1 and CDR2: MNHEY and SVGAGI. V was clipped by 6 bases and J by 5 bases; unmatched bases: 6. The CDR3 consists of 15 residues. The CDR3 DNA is TGTGCCAGCAGACTGCAGACAGGGGATAATTCACCCCTCCACTTT. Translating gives CASRLQTGDNSPLHF.

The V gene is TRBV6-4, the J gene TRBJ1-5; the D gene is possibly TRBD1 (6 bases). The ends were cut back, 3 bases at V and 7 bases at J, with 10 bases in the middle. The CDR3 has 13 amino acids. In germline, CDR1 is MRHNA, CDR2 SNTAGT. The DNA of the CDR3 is TGTGCCAGCAGTGAGCAGGGACAACAGCCCCAGCATTTT. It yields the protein CASSEQGQQPQHF.

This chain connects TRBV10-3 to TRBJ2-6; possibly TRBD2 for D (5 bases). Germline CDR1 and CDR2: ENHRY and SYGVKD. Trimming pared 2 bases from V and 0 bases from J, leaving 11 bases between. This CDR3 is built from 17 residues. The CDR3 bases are TGTGCCATCAGTGAGCTGGACGCGGGCTCTGGGGCCAACGTCCTGACTTTC. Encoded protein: CAISELDAGSGANVLTF.

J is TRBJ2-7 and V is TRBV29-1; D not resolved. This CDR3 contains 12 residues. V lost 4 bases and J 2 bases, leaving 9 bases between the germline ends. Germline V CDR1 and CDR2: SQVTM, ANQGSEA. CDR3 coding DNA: TGCAGCGTTGGGTCAGAAACCTACGAGCAGTACTTC. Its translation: CSVGSETYEQYF.